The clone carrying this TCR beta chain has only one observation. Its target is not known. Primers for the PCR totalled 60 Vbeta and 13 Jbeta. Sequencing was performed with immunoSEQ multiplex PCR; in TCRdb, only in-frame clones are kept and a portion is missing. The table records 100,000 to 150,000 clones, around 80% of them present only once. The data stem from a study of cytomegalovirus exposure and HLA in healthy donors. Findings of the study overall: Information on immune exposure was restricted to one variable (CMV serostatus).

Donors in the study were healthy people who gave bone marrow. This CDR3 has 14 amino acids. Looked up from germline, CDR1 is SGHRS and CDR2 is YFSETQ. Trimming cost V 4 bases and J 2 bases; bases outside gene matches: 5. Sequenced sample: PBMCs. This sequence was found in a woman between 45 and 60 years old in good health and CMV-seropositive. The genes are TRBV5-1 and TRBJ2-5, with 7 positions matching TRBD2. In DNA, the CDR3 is TGCGCCAGCAGCCCGGGAGGAGGTCAAGAGACCCAGTACTTC. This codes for CASSPGGGQETQYF.